Listed here is a single T cell receptor beta chain. The sample comes from a study of OX40 agonist ivuxolimab in advanced cancers. Germline V CDR1 and CDR2: LNHDA, SQIVND (reference sequence). Trimming took 7 bases from V and 6 from J; bases not matched to a gene: 1. The length of the CDR3 is 13 residues. The data were produced by immunoSEQ multiplex PCR, yet TCRdb's version contains in-frame clones alone and is incomplete. The data show about 98,000 clones, roughly 93% seen once. This chain joins TRBV19 and TRBJ1-6; 9 bases agree with TRBD1. This clonotype originated in an adult with an advanced solid tumor such as melanoma, head and neck, liver or kidney cancer. The sample here was CD4+ or CD8+ T cells sorted from blood, taken in a trial of the OX40 agonist ivuxolimab. The CDR3 coding sequence is TGTGCCAGTATGGACAGGGGTAATTCACCCCTCCACTTT. It specifies CASMDRGNSPLHF.